This T cell receptor beta chain was identified in a study of T-cell memory formation after mild COVID-19. The table lists this clonotype with a few counts. In TCRdb, the 5' RACE reads were re-called with MiXCR into one record per CDR3 protein. In the table there are more than 200,000 distinct CDR3 sequences, roughly 15% of which are singletons. This CDR3 spans 15 amino acids. Trimming stripped 2 bases from V and 2 bases from J, with 12 bases between. The germline V gene encodes CDR1 SGHRS and CDR2 YFSETQ. The sequence was obtained from a man younger than 35 who had mild COVID-19 (a few samples of this study predate the infection). Cell type and time point are not known. V usage is TRBV5-1 and J usage is TRBJ2-3; weak D call: TRBD2 (6 bases). The specimen sequenced was PBMCs or a T cell subset sorted from them (not recorded which). CDR3 nucleotide sequence: TGCGCCAGCAGCTTTGGGGGGTTCCTCACAGATACGCAGTATTTT. Its translation is CASSFGGFLTDTQYF.